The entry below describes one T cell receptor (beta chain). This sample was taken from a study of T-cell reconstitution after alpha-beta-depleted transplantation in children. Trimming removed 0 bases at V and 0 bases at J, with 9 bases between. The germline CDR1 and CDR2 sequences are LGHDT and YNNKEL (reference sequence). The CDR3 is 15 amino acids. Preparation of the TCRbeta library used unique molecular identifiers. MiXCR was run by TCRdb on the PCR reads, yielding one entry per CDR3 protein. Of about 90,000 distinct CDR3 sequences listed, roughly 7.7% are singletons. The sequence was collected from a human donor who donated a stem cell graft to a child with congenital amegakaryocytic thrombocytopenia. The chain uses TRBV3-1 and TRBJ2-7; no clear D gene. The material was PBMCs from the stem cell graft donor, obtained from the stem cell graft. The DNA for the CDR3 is TGTGCCAGCAGCCAAGAATACGGTAACTCCTACGAGCAGTACTTC. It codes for CASSQEYGNSYEQYF.